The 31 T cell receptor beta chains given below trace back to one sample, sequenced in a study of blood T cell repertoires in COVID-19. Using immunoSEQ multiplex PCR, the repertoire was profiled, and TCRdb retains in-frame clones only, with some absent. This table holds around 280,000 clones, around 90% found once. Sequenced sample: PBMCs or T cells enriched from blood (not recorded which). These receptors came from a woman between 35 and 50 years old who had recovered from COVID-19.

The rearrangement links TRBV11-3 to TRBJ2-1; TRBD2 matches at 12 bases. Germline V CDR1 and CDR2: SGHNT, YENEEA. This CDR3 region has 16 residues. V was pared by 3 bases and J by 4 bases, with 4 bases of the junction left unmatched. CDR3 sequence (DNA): TGTGCCAGCAGCTTTGGACTAGCGGGAATTTACAATGAGCAGTTCTTC. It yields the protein CASSFGLAGIYNEQFF.

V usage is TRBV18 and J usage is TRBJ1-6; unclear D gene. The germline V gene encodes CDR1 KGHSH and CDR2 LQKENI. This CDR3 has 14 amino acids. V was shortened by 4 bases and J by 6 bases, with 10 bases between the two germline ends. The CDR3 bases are TGTGCCAGCTCACTGGCAGAGGGTAATTCACCCCTCCACTTT. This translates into CASSLAEGNSPLHF.

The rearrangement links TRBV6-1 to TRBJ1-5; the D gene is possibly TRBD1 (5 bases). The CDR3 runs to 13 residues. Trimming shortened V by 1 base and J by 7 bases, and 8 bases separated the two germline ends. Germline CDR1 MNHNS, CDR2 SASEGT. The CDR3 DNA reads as TGTGCCAGCAGTGAAGTCGACAGACAGCCCCAGCATTTT. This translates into CASSEVDRQPQHF.

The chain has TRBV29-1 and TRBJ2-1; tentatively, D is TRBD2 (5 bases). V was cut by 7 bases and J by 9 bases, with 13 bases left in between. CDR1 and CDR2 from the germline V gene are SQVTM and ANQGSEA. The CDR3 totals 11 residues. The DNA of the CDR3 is TGCAGCGGGCGGGCTTCGGGTGAGCAGTTCTTC. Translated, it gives CSGRASGEQFF.

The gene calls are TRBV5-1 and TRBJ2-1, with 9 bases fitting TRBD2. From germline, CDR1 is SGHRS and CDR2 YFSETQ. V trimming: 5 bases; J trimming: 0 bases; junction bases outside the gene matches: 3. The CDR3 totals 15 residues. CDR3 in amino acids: CASRFSGSSYNEQFF. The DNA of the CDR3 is TGCGCCAGCAGATTTAGCGGGAGCTCCTACAATGAGCAGTTCTTC.

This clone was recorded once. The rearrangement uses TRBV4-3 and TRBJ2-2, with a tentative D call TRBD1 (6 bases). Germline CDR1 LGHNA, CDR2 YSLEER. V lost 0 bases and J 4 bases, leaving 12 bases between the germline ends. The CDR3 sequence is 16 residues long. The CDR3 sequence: CASSQDTGFSTGELFF. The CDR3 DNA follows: TGCGCCAGCAGCCAAGATACAGGGTTCAGCACCGGGGAGCTGTTTTTT.

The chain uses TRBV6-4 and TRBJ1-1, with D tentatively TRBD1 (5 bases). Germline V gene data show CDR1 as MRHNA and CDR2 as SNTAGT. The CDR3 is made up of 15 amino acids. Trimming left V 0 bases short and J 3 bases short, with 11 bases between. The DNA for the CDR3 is TGTGCCAGCAGTGACTCGGTCAGGGAGGACACTGAAGCTTTCTTT. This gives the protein CASSDSVREDTEAFF.

The CDR3 spells CASSYSAAGPLGYTF. CDR3 bases: TGTGCCAGCAGTTACTCTGCGGCAGGGCCCCTGGGCTACACCTTC. The chain employs TRBV6-5 and TRBJ1-2; tentatively, D is TRBD1 (5 bases). This CDR3 has 15 amino acids. CDR1 MNHEY and CDR2 SVGAGI come from the germline V gene. The ends were cut back, 0 bases at V and 8 bases at J, with 16 bases in the middle.

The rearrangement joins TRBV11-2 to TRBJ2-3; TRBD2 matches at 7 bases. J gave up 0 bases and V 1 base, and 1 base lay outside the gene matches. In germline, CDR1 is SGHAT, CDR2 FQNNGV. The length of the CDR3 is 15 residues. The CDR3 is CASSLVSGSTDTQYF. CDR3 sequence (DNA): TGTGCCAGCAGCTTAGTTAGCGGGAGCACAGATACGCAGTATTTT.

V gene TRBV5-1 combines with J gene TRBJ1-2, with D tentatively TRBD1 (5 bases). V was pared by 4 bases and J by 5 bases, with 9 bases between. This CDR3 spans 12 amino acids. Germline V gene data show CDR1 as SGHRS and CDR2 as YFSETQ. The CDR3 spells CASSPGSYGYTF. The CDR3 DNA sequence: TGCGCCAGCAGCCCAGGGTCTTATGGCTACACCTTC.

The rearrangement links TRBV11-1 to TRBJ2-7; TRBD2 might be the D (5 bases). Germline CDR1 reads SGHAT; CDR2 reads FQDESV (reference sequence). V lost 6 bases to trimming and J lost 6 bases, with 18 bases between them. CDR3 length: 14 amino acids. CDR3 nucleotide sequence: TGTGCCAGCAGTTCCGCCGGGCTAGGAGGCGAGCAGTACTTC. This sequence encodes CASSSAGLGGEQYF.

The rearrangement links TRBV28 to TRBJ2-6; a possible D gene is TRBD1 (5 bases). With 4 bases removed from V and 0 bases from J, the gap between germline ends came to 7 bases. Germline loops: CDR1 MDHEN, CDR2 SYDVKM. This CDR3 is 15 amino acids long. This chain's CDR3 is CASSSGLSGANVLTF. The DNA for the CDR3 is TGTGCCAGCAGTTCAGGGCTCTCTGGGGCCAACGTCCTGACTTTC.

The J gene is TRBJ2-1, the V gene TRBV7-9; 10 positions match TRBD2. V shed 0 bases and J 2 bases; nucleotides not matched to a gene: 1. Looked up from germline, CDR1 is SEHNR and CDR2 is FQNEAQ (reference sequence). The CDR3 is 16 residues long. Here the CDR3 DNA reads TGTGCCAGCAGCTTAGCAGCGGGAGGGCCCTACAATGAGCAGTTCTTC. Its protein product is CASSLAAGGPYNEQFF.

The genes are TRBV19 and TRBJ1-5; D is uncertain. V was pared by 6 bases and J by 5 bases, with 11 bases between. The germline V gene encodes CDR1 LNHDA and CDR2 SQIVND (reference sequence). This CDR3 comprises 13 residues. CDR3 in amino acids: CASRRGRDQPQHF. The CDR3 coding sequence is TGTGCCAGTAGACGGGGTCGGGATCAGCCCCAGCATTTT.

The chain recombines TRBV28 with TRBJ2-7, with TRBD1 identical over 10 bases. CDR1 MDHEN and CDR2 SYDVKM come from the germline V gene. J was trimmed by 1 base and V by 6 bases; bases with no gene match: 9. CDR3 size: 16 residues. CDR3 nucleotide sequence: TGTGCCAGCAGCCGGGTGACAGGGGGCCCTTCCTACGAGCAGTACTTC. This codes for CASSRVTGGPSYEQYF.

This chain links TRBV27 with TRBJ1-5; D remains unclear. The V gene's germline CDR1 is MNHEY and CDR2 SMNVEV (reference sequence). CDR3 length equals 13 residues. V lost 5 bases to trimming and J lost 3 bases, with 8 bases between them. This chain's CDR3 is CASSPGLNQPQHF. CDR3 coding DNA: TGTGCCAGCAGTCCGGGTCTCAATCAGCCCCAGCATTTT.

CDR3 nucleotide sequence: TGTGCCAGTCTGTTGGGGGGTATCACTGAAGCTTTCTTT. Protein sequence: CASLLGGITEAFF. This chain connects TRBV12-3 or TRBV12-4 to TRBJ1-1, with D possibly being TRBD1 (5 bases). CDR3 length: 13 amino acids. V was pared by 9 bases and J by 4 bases, with 15 bases between.

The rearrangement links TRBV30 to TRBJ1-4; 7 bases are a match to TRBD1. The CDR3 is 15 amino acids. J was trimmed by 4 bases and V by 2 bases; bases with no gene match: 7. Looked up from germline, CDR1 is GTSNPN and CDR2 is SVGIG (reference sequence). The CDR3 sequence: CAWSPPGTVNEKLFF. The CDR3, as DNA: TGTGCCTGGAGTCCCCCCGGGACAGTTAATGAAAAACTGTTTTTT. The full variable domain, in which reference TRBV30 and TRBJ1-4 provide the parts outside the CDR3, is SQTIHQWPATLVQPVGSPLSLECTVEGTSNPNLYWYRQAAGRGLQLLFYSVGIGQISSEVPQNLSASRPQDRQFILSSKKLLLSDSGFYLCAWSPPGTVNEKLFFGSGTQLSVL.

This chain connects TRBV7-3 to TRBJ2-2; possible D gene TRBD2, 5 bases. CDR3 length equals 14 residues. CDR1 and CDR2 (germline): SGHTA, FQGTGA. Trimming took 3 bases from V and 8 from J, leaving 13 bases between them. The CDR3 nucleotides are TGTGCCAGCAGCTTTCATGAGGGTATTGGGGAGCTGTTTTTT. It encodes CASSFHEGIGELFF.

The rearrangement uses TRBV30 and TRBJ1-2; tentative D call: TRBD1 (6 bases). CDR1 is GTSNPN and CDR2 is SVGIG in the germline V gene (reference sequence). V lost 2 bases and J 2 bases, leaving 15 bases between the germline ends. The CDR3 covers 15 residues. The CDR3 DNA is TGTGCCTGGAGTTTGGGGGCAGGGAAAAACTATGGCTACACCTTC. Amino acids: CAWSLGAGKNYGYTF.

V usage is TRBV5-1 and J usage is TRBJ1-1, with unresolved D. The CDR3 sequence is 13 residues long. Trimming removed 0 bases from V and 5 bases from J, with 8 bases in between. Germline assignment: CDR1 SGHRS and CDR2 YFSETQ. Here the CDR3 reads CASSLGGRTEAFF. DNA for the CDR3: TGCGCCAGCAGCTTGGGAGGGAGGACTGAAGCTTTCTTT.

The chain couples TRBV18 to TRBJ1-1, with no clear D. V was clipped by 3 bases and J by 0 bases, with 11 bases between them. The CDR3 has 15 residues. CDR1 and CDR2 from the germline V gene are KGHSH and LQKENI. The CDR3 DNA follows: TGTGCCAGCTCACCGCAGGATTGGATGAACACTGAAGCTTTCTTT. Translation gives CASSPQDWMNTEAFF.

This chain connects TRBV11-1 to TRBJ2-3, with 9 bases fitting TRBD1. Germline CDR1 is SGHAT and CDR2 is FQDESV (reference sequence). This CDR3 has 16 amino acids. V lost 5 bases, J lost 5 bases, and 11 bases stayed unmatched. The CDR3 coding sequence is TGTGCCAGCAGCCCACAGGGACAGGGAACGGGAGATACGCAGTATTTT. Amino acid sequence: CASSPQGQGTGDTQYF.

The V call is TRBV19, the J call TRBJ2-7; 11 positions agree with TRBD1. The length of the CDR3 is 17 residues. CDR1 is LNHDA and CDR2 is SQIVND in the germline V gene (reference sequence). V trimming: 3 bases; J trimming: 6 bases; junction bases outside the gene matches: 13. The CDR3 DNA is TGTGCCAGTAGTATTACTTGGACAGGGGGCTTAATAGGCGAGCAGTACTTC. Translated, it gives CASSITWTGGLIGEQYF.

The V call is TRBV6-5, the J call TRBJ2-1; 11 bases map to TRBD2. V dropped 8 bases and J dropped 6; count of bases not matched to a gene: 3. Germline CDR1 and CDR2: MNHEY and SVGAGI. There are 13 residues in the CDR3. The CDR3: CASGTSGSNEQFF. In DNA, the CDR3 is TGTGCCAGCGGCACTAGCGGGAGCAATGAGCAGTTCTTC.

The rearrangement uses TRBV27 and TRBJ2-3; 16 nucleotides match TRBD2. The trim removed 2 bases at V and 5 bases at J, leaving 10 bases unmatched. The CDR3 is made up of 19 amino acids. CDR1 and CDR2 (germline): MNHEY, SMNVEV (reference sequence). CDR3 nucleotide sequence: TGTGCCAGCAGTTTACAGGGACTAGCGGGAGGGCCAATGGGAGATACGCAGTATTTT. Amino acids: CASSLQGLAGGPMGDTQYF.

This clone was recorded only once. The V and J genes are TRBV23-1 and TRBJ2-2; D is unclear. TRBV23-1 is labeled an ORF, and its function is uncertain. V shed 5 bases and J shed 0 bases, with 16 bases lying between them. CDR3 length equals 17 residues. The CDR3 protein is CASSSSPRRANTGELFF. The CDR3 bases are TGCGCCAGCAGTTCCAGCCCCAGGCGCGCGAACACCGGGGAGCTGTTTTTT.

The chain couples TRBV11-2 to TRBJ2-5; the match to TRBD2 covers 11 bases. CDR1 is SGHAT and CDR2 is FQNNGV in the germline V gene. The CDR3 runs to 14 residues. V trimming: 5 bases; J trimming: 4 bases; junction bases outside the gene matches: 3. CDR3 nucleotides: TGTGCCAGCAGCCCCGGACTAGCGGGAGAGACCCAGTACTTC. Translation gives CASSPGLAGETQYF.

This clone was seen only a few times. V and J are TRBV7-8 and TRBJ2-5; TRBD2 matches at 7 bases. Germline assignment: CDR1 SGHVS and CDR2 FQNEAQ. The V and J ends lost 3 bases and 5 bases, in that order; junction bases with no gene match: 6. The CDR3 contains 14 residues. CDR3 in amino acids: CASSLGGRGETQYF. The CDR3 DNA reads TGTGCCAGCAGCTTGGGAGGGCGTGGTGAGACCCAGTACTTC.

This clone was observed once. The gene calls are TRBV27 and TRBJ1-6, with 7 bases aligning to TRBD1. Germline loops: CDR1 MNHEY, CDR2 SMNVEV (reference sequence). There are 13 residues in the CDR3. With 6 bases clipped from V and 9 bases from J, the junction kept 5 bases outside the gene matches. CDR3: CASRTGLSSPLHF. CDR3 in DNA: TGTGCCAGCAGGACAGGGTTAAGTTCACCCCTCCACTTT.

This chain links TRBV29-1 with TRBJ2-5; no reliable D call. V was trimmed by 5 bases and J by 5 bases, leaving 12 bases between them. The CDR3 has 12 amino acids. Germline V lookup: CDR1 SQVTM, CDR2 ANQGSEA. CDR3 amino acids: CSVLLEMETQYF. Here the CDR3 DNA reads TGCAGCGTTCTTCTCGAGATGGAGACCCAGTACTTC.